Listed here are 27 T cell receptor beta chains from one sample, sequenced in a study of T cell changes during pregnancy in multiple sclerosis. Sequenced by immunoSEQ multiplex PCR; TCRdb stores in-frame clones only, minus some. This table has under 75,000 clones, approximately 93% appearing once. Sample: CD8+ T cells from peripheral blood mononuclear cells, taken in the second trimester of pregnancy. Source of these receptors: a female donor with multiple sclerosis, enrolled in a pregnancy study.

This chain connects TRBV5-1 to TRBJ2-1; D remains ambiguous. Germline assignment: CDR1 SGHRS and CDR2 YFSETQ. The CDR3 totals 16 residues. V dropped 1 base and J dropped 0 bases, with 11 bases sitting between them. CDR3 in DNA: TGCGCCAGCAGCTTGAGTTCGCGAAGCTCCTACAATGAGCAGTTCTTC. Residues: CASSLSSRSSYNEQFF.

V usage is TRBV30 and J usage is TRBJ2-3, with D tentatively TRBD2 (6 bases). This CDR3 comprises 14 residues. Germline V lookup: CDR1 GTSNPN, CDR2 SVGIG (reference sequence). Trimming shortened V by 1 base and J by 1 base, and 9 bases separated the two germline ends. In DNA, the CDR3 is TGTGCCTGGAGTGGGGGAGGAGGCACAGATACGCAGTATTTT. Residues: CAWSGGGGTDTQYF.

This clone was observed many times. The V call is TRBV5-1, the J call TRBJ2-1, with D possibly TRBD2 on 5 matching bases. Per germline, CDR1 SGHRS and CDR2 YFSETQ. V lost 3 bases and J 9 bases, leaving 16 bases between the germline ends. This CDR3 comprises 14 residues. The CDR3 here is CASSSYRSRGEQFF. Written as DNA, the CDR3 is TGCGCCAGCAGCTCTTACCGAAGCCGGGGTGAGCAGTTCTTC.

This clone occurred once. J is TRBJ2-1 and V is TRBV19; 11 positions match TRBD2. V lost 9 bases to trimming and J lost 3 bases; unmatched junction nucleotides: 4. This CDR3 is 14 amino acids long. Germline CDR1 is LNHDA and CDR2 is SQIVND (reference sequence). This CDR3 reads CASRTSGYYNEQFF. The CDR3 DNA follows: TGTGCCAGCAGGACTAGCGGGTACTACAATGAGCAGTTCTTC.

The V and J genes are TRBV4-2 and TRBJ2-1; 7 nucleotides agree with TRBD2. The germline gives CDR1 LGHNA, CDR2 YNFKEQ. Unmatched junction bases numbered 11, after V lost 0 bases and J lost 3 bases. The CDR3 consists of 18 residues. The CDR3 DNA reads as TGTGCCAGCAGCCAAGATTGGACGTCGGCGGGAGTCTACAATGAGCAGTTCTTC. Encoded protein: CASSQDWTSAGVYNEQFF.

V is TRBV4-3 and J is TRBJ2-7; D is unresolved. CDR3 length: 13 residues. Germline assignment: CDR1 LGHNA and CDR2 YSLEER. The V end was cut by 1 base, the J end by 2 bases, with 6 bases between. The CDR3 spells CASSQAIAYEQYF. CDR3 nucleotide sequence: TGCGCCAGCAGCCAAGCGATAGCCTACGAGCAGTACTTC.

The chain uses TRBV27 and TRBJ2-1, with TRBD2 identical over 10 bases. CDR3 length equals 14 residues. Germline assignment: CDR1 MNHEY and CDR2 SMNVEV (reference sequence). The junction had 2 bases not matched to a gene; V was cut back by 2 bases and J by 7 bases. CDR3 sequence reads: CASSLTSGTNEQFF. CDR3 bases: TGTGCCAGCAGTTTAACTAGCGGGACAAATGAGCAGTTCTTC.

This clone has just one count. The J gene is TRBJ1-2, the V gene TRBV5-1, with a tentative D call TRBD1 (5 bases). The CDR3 covers 14 residues. Germline V lookup: CDR1 SGHRS, CDR2 YFSETQ. Trimming cost V 6 bases and J 8 bases, with 20 bases left between them. The CDR3, as DNA: TGCGCCAGCAAGGTAGGGGCCGACTCGGGCGGCTACACCTTC. It yields the protein CASKVGADSGGYTF. Variable domain in full (rest from reference TRBV5-1 and TRBJ1-2): KAGVTQTPRYLIKTRGQQVTLSCSPISGHRSVSWYQQTPGQGLQFLFEYFSETQRNKGNFPGRFSGRQFSNSRSEMNVSTLELGDSALYLCASKVGADSGGYTFGSGTRLTVV.

The chain employs TRBV7-2 and TRBJ2-4, with TRBD2 as a possible D gene (5 bases). The V and J ends lost 3 bases and 10 bases respectively, with 7 bases between them. Per germline, CDR1 SGHTA and CDR2 FQGNSA. The CDR3 length is 11 residues. Here the CDR3 DNA reads TGTGCCAGCAGCTTTGGCGGGATTCAGTACTTC. Translation: CASSFGGIQYF.

V is TRBV27 and J is TRBJ1-1; 10 nucleotides match TRBD1. V lost 6 bases to trimming and J lost 6 bases; unmatched junction nucleotides: 10. Germline values: CDR1 MNHEY, CDR2 SMNVEV (reference sequence). This CDR3 is built from 15 residues. CDR3: CASRIGQGGLAEAFF. Here the CDR3 DNA reads TGTGCCAGCAGGATAGGACAGGGGGGGCTCGCTGAAGCTTTCTTT.

The J gene is TRBJ2-7, the V gene TRBV2; TRBD1 agrees at 7 bases. J lost 1 base, V lost 11 bases, and 14 bases had no gene match. Per germline, CDR1 SNHLY and CDR2 FYNNEI. The CDR3 sequence is 15 residues long. CDR3 bases: TGTGCCGCCCTGGACAAGGGGGCGGCGTCCTACGAGCAGTACTTC. It encodes CAALDKGAASYEQYF. Full variable domain (remainder filled in from reference TRBV2 and TRBJ2-7): EPEVTQTPSHQVTQMGQEVILRCVPISNHLYFYWYRQILGQKVEFLVSFYNNEISEKSEIFDDQFSVERPDGSNFTLKIRSTKLEDSAMYFCAALDKGAASYEQYFGPGTRLTVT.

The chain couples TRBV5-8 to TRBJ1-2; D is unresolved. Per the germline V gene, CDR1 is SGHTS and CDR2 is YDEGEE. Trimming removed 2 bases from V and 5 bases from J, with 13 bases in between. The CDR3 covers 14 residues. The CDR3 DNA follows: TGTGCCAGCAGCTTCGGAGGCGGTAATTATGGCTACACCTTC. Its protein is CASSFGGGNYGYTF.

CDR3 in DNA: TGTGCCACCAGCAGATCGAGGGGGGAGGGGAGAGAGACCCAGTACTTC. This gives the protein CATSRSRGEGRETQYF. The chain has TRBV15 and TRBJ2-5; tentatively, D is TRBD2 (7 bases). Germline V gives CDR1 LNHNV, CDR2 YYDKDF (reference sequence). The length of the CDR3 is 16 residues. With 2 bases removed from V and 4 bases from J, the gap between germline ends came to 17 bases.

The CDR3 DNA reads TGTGCCAGTAGTATTAACGTTAGGAGCGAGCAGTACTTC. Its translation is CASSINVRSEQYF. This rearrangement joins TRBV19 to TRBJ2-7; no firm D call. CDR1 is LNHDA, CDR2 SQIVND, per germline (reference sequence). The CDR3 sequence is 13 residues long. Trimming took off 3 bases at V and 6 bases at J, with 12 bases between the two ends.

The rearrangement joins TRBV27 to TRBJ1-2, with a possible D match to TRBD1 (5 bases). CDR3 length: 14 amino acids. The germline V gene encodes CDR1 MNHEY and CDR2 SMNVEV (reference sequence). Trimming pared 5 bases from V and 8 bases from J, leaving 18 bases between. CDR3 sequence: CASSHPGLSGGYTF. The CDR3 DNA is TGTGCCAGCAGTCACCCGGGACTCTCGGGGGGCTACACCTTC.

A remark on this clone: The sample has other DNA sequences that encode this CDR3 too. V usage is TRBV9 and J usage is TRBJ1-1, with D perhaps TRBD1 (5 bases). The CDR3 sequence is 14 residues long. CDR1 and CDR2 from the germline V gene are SGDLS and YYNGEE. V shed 3 bases and J shed 0 bases, with 9 bases lying between them. The CDR3 coding sequence is TGTGCCAGCAGCGAGGACACTATGAACACTGAAGCTTTCTTT. It translates to CASSEDTMNTEAFF. Supplemented by reference TRBV9 and TRBJ1-1, the full variable domain reads DSGVTQTPKHLITATGQRVTLRCSPRSGDLSVYWYQQSLDQGLQFLIQYYNGEERAKGNILERFSAQQFPDLHSELNLSSLELGDSALYFCASSEDTMNTEAFFGQGTRLTVV.

This rearrangement joins TRBV9 to TRBJ1-1, with 12 bases fitting TRBD1. The trim removed 3 bases at V and 8 bases at J, leaving 8 bases unmatched. The CDR3 spans 15 residues. The germline CDR1 and CDR2 sequences are SGDLS and YYNGEE. The CDR3 is CASSGGDRGQAEAFF. The CDR3 DNA reads TGTGCCAGCAGCGGAGGGGACAGGGGGCAAGCCGAAGCTTTCTTT. Based on the CDR3 plus reference TRBV9 and TRBJ1-1, the full variable domain is DSGVTQTPKHLITATGQRVTLRCSPRSGDLSVYWYQQSLDQGLQFLIQYYNGEERAKGNILERFSAQQFPDLHSELNLSSLELGDSALYFCASSGGDRGQAEAFFGQGTRLTVV.

J is TRBJ2-7 and V is TRBV29-1; D unclear. V was pared by 1 base and J by 0 bases, with 10 bases between. The CDR3 covers 14 residues. CDR1 SQVTM and CDR2 ANQGSEA come from the germline V gene. CDR3 in DNA: TGCAGCGTTGAAGCTTATGGCAGCTCCTACGAGCAGTACTTC. Its protein product is CSVEAYGSSYEQYF.

This clone was observed a single time. J is TRBJ2-7 and V is TRBV19; 9 bases are shared with TRBD1. From germline, CDR1 is LNHDA and CDR2 SQIVND (reference sequence). The J segment lost 3 bases and the V segment lost 4 bases, leaving 10 bases of the junction unmatched. The CDR3 spans 16 residues. The CDR3 region is CASSTNSDRGLYEQYF. The DNA for the CDR3 is TGTGCCAGTAGTACAAACTCGGACAGGGGACTCTACGAGCAGTACTTC.

The chain uses TRBV6-4 and TRBJ2-7; maybe TRBD2 (6 bases). This CDR3 region has 13 residues. Germline lookup yields CDR1 MRHNA and CDR2 SNTAGT. V lost 0 bases and J lost 10, with 13 bases in between. The CDR3 here is CASSDSTGGEQYF. In DNA form, the CDR3 reads TGTGCCAGCAGTGACTCGACGGGCGGGGAACAGTACTTC.

The chain employs TRBV5-8 and TRBJ2-3, with TRBD1 as a possible D gene (8 bases). CDR3 length: 16 residues. V was clipped by 0 bases and J by 3 bases, with 14 bases between them. Germline V lookup: CDR1 SGHTS, CDR2 YDEGEE. The CDR3 loop is CASSLGTGRGTDTQYF. The CDR3 nucleotides are TGTGCCAGCAGCTTGGGGACAGGGAGGGGAACAGATACGCAGTATTTT.

This rearrangement joins TRBV29-1 to TRBJ2-1; 10 bases align to TRBD2. Germline loops: CDR1 SQVTM, CDR2 ANQGSEA. Trimming cost V 5 bases and J 6 bases; bases outside gene matches: 16. The CDR3 is 17 residues long. The DNA for the CDR3 is TGCAGCGTTTATGAAGGGATTCTAGCGGGAGTTCGCAATGAGCAGTTCTTC. Translated: CSVYEGILAGVRNEQFF.

V gene TRBV5-1 combines with J gene TRBJ1-2; D possibly corresponds to TRBD1 (6 bases). The CDR3 runs to 16 residues. Trimming cost V 2 bases and J 4 bases, with 18 bases left between them. CDR1 SGHRS and CDR2 YFSETQ come from the germline V gene. As DNA, the CDR3 is TGCGCCAGCAGCTTAACCTCCGGGGGGCTTAGCTATGGCTACACCTTC. It translates to CASSLTSGGLSYGYTF.

The chain carries TRBV27 and TRBJ2-3; D is uncertain. This CDR3 has 14 amino acids. The germline V gene encodes CDR1 MNHEY and CDR2 SMNVEV (reference sequence). Between the trimmed V and J ends, which lost 4 bases and 0 bases, there was a span of 8 bases. Here the CDR3 DNA reads TGTGCCAGCAGTTACCAGGTTAGCACAGATACGCAGTATTTT. Protein sequence: CASSYQVSTDTQYF.

The genes are TRBV29-1 and TRBJ1-2; D ambiguous. CDR1 and CDR2 (germline): SQVTM, ANQGSEA. This CDR3 spans 11 amino acids. Between the trimmed V and J ends, which lost 3 bases and 8 bases, there was a span of 10 bases. This chain's CDR3 is CSVEGRRGYTF. In DNA, the CDR3 is TGCAGCGTTGAGGGCAGGCGCGGCTACACCTTC.

The V and J genes are TRBV7-3 and TRBJ2-3; 8 positions match TRBD2. This CDR3 comprises 13 residues. Germline V gives CDR1 SGHTA, CDR2 FQGTGA. V shed 3 bases and J 4 bases; nucleotides not matched to a gene: 0. In nucleotides, the CDR3 is TGTGCCAGCAGCTTGGGACTAGCAGATACGCAGTATTTT. The encoded protein is CASSLGLADTQYF.

This sequence joins TRBV10-3 and TRBJ2-1; D possibly corresponds to TRBD2 (6 bases). Germline V gives CDR1 ENHRY, CDR2 SYGVKD. The CDR3 is 18 amino acids. Trimming stripped 3 bases from V and 7 bases from J, with 25 bases between. The CDR3 bases are TGTGCCATCAGTGACCCTCGACTAGGAACCTCACCGGAGAATGAGCAGTTCTTC. Its protein product is CAISDPRLGTSPENEQFF.